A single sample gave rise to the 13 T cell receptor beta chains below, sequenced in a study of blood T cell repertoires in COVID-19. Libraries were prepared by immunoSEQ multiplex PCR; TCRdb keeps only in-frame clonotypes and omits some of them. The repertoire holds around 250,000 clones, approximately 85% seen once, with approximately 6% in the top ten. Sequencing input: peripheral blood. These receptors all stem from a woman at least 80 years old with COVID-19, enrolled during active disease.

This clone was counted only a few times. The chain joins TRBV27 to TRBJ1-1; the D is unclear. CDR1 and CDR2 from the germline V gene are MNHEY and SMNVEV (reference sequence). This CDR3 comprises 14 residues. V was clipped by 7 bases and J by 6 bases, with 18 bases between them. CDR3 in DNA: TGTGCCAGCACGGGTGGAAGTCGAAGCGCTGAAGCTTTCTTT. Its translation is CASTGGSRSAEAFF.

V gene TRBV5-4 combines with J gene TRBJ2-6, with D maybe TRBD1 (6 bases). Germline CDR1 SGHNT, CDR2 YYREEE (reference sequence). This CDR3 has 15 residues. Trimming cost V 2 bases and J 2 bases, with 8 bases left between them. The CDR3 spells CASSLKGAGANVLTF. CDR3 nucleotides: TGTGCCAGCAGCTTAAAGGGGGCTGGGGCCAACGTCCTGACTTTC. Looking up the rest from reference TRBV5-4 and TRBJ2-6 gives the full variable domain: ETGVTQSPTHLIKTRGQQVTLRCSSQSGHNTVSWYQQALGQGPQFIFQYYREEENGRGNFPPRFSGLQFPNYSSELNVNALELDDSALYLCASSLKGAGANVLTFGAGSRLTVL.

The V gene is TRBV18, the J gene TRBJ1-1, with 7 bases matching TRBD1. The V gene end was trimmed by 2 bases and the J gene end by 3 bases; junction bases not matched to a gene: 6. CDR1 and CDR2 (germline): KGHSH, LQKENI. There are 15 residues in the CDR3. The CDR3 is CASSPTTGQHTEAFF. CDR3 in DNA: TGTGCCAGCTCACCAACGACGGGACAGCACACTGAAGCTTTCTTT.

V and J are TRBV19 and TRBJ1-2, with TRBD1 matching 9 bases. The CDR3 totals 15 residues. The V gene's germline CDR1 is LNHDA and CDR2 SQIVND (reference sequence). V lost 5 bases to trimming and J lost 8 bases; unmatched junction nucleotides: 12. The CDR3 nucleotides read TGTGCCAGTAGTGCTCCCGGGACAGGGTTTAGCGGCTACACCTTC. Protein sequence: CASSAPGTGFSGYTF.

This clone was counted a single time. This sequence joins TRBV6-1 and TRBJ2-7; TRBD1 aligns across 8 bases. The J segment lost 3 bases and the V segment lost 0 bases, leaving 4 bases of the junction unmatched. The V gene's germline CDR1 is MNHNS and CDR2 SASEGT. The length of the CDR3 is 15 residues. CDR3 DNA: TGTGCCAGCAGTGAAGCACCGGGACAGGACTACGAGCAGTACTTC. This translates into CASSEAPGQDYEQYF.

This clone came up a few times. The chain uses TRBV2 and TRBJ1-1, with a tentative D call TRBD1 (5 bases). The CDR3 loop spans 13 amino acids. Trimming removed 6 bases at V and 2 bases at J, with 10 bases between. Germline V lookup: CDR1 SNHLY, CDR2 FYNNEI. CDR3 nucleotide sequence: TGTGCCAGCAGAATCCAGGGTAACACTGAAGCTTTCTTT. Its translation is CASRIQGNTEAFF.

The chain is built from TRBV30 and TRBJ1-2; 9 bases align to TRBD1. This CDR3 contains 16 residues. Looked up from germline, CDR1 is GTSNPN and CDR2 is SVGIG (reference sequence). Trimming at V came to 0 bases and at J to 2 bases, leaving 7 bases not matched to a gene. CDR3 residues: CAWSVGSGTGNYGYTF. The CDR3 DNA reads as TGTGCCTGGAGTGTCGGATCCGGGACAGGGAACTATGGCTACACCTTC. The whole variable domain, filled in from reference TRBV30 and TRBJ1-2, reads SQTIHQWPATLVQPVGSPLSLECTVEGTSNPNLYWYRQAAGRGLQLLFYSVGIGQISSEVPQNLSASRPQDRQFILSSKKLLLSDSGFYLCAWSVGSGTGNYGYTFGSGTRLTVV.

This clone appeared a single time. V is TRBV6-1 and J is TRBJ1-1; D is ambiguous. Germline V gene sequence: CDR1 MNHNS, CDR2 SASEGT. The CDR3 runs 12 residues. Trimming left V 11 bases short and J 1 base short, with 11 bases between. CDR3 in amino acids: CAGKEGNTEAFF. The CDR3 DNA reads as TGTGCCGGAAAGGAGGGGAACACTGAAGCTTTCTTT.

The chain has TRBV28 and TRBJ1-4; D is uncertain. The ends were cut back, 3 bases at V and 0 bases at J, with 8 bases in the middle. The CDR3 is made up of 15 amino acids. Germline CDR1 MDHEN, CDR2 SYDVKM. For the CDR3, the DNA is TGTGCCAGCAGTTTGCGAGGAGCAACTAATGAAAAACTGTTTTTT. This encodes CASSLRGATNEKLFF.

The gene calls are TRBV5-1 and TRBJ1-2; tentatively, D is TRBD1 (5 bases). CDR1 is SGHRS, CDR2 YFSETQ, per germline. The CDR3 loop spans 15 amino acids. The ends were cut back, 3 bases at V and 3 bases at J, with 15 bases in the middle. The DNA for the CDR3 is TGCGCCAGCAGCTATGGCCCGACGGGGGACTATGGCTACACCTTC. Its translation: CASSYGPTGDYGYTF.

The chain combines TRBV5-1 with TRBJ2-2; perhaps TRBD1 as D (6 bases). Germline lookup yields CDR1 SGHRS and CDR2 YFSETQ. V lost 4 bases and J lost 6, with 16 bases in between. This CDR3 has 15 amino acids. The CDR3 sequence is CASSVDSPNAGELFF. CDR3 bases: TGCGCCAGCAGCGTGGACAGTCCAAACGCCGGGGAGCTGTTTTTT. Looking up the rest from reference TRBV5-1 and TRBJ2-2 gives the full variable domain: KAGVTQTPRYLIKTRGQQVTLSCSPISGHRSVSWYQQTPGQGLQFLFEYFSETQRNKGNFPGRFSGRQFSNSRSEMNVSTLELGDSALYLCASSVDSPNAGELFFGEGSRLTVL.

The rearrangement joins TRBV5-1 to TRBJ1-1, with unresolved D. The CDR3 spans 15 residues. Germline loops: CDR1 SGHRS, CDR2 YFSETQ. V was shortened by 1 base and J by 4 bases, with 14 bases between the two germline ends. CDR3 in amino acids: CASSLTEKAGTEAFF. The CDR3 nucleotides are TGCGCCAGCAGCTTGACGGAAAAGGCGGGCACTGAAGCTTTCTTT.

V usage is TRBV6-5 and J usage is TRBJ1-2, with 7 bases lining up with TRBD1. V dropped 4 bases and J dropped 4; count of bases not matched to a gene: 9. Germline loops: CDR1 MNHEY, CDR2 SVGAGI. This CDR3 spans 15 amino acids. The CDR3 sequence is CASSSTPGGSYGYTF. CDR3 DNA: TGTGCCAGCAGTTCGACCCCAGGGGGTAGCTATGGCTACACCTTC.